The 32 T cell receptor beta chains below come from one sample, sequenced in a study of cytomegalovirus exposure and HLA in healthy donors (dated by TCRdb to 2015 to 2018). Receptors were amplified or captured by the immunoSEQ multiplex PCR assay. A mixture of 60 forward primers for TCR Vbeta segments and 13 reverse primers for TCR Jbeta segments was used in the multiplex PCR. Entries here come from immuneACCESS through TCRdb and include only in-frame sequences with V and J called. Some clones fail to appear in such tables; in the studies checked, an unresolved V gene covers under half of the shortfall, and the cause of the remainder is unknown. In this sample the table shows more than 100,000 clones, 75% to 85% of which occur a single time. About 1.7% of the sample goes to the ten largest clones. Sequenced sample: PBMCs. The receptors originated from a female donor in good health and CMV-seropositive.

The chain joins TRBV5-1 to TRBJ1-1, with a tentative D call TRBD1 (6 bases). Germline V lookup: CDR1 SGHRS, CDR2 YFSETQ. The CDR3 spans 15 residues. V was cut by 0 bases and J by 3 bases, with 12 bases left in between. The CDR3 here is CASSLASGGHTEAFF. The DNA for the CDR3 is TGCGCCAGCAGCTTGGCCTCGGGGGGCCACACTGAAGCTTTCTTT.

This clone came up a few times. V is TRBV7-6 and J is TRBJ2-1; possibly TRBD2 for D (5 bases). CDR3 length equals 12 residues. Germline CDR1 reads SGHVS; CDR2 reads FNYEAQ. V was pared by 5 bases and J by 9 bases, with 11 bases between. The CDR3 here is CASSPAGSEQFF. The CDR3 DNA reads TGTGCCAGCAGCCCCGCGGGTAGTGAGCAGTTCTTC.

The V call is TRBV5-1, the J call TRBJ2-1, with D uncertain. The CDR3 runs 15 residues. The germline V gene encodes CDR1 SGHRS and CDR2 YFSETQ. The V end was cut by 2 bases, the J end by 7 bases, with 16 bases between. For the CDR3, the DNA is TGCGCCAGCAGCTTCCCCGCCAGGTCCCAAAATGAGCAGTTCTTC. This encodes CASSFPARSQNEQFF.

This clone has just a few counts. The rearrangement joins TRBV10-3 to TRBJ1-5; no reliable D call. The CDR3 has 14 residues. V was pared by 4 bases and J by 0 bases, with 7 bases between. Germline loops: CDR1 ENHRY, CDR2 SYGVKD. The CDR3 DNA sequence: TGTGCCATCAGTGCCGGGTATAGCAATCAGCCCCAGCATTTT. Encoded protein: CAISAGYSNQPQHF.

A note on this clone: Within the sample, other DNA sequences also encode this same CDR3. The J gene is TRBJ2-3, the V gene TRBV5-1, with a tentative D call TRBD2 (5 bases). The CDR3 sequence is 16 residues long. V dropped 0 bases and J dropped 0 bases, with 11 bases sitting between them. CDR1 is SGHRS and CDR2 is YFSETQ in the germline V gene. The CDR3, as DNA: TGCGCCAGCAGCTTGGGAACTAGTGCTAGCACAGATACGCAGTATTTT. As protein: CASSLGTSASTDTQYF.

The rearrangement joins TRBV7-9 to TRBJ1-4; TRBD1 might be the D (5 bases). The V end lost 1 base, the J end lost 11 bases, and 8 bases lay between the germline ends. CDR3 length: 12 amino acids. Germline V gene sequence: CDR1 SEHNR, CDR2 FQNEAQ (reference sequence). CDR3 region: CASSLGGRKLFF. CDR3 nucleotide sequence: TGTGCCAGCAGCTTAGGGGGGAGGAAACTGTTTTTT.

This chain joins TRBV28 and TRBJ1-1; no clear D. The germline gives CDR1 MDHEN, CDR2 SYDVKM. CDR3 length: 13 residues. V was shortened by 6 bases and J by 8 bases, with 16 bases between the two germline ends. CDR3 amino acids: CASSPGPTSEAFF. CDR3 nucleotides: TGTGCCAGCAGCCCTGGCCCCACCTCGGAAGCTTTCTTT.

The V call is TRBV28, the J call TRBJ2-3; D might be TRBD2 (7 bases). Germline V gene lookup returns CDR1 MDHEN and CDR2 SYDVKM. The CDR3 is made up of 14 amino acids. Trimming shortened V by 4 bases and J by 3 bases, and 11 bases separated the two germline ends. CDR3 residues: CASSSRGGTDTQYF. The CDR3 DNA sequence: TGTGCCAGCAGTTCGAGGGGGGGTACAGATACGCAGTATTTT.

V and J are TRBV4-1 and TRBJ2-3; D unresolved. The germline V and J ends were trimmed by 1 base and 2 bases, with 7 bases remaining between them. Germline values: CDR1 MGHRA, CDR2 YSYEKL. CDR3 length: 14 amino acids. CDR3 region: CASSQGQNTDTQYF. The CDR3 nucleotides read TGCGCCAGCAGCCAAGGGCAGAACACAGATACGCAGTATTTT.

The rearrangement joins TRBV18 to TRBJ2-3; D may be TRBD2 (5 bases). Germline CDR1 KGHSH, CDR2 LQKENI. The CDR3 is 15 amino acids. The V and J ends lost 4 bases and 2 bases respectively, with 13 bases between them. CDR3: CASSLRKRPTDTQYF. CDR3 DNA: TGTGCCAGCTCACTCAGGAAGCGGCCCACAGATACGCAGTATTTT.

A word on this clone: The same CDR3 can be traced to other DNA sequences in this sample. This rearrangement joins TRBV27 to TRBJ2-7, with 9 bases matching TRBD2. J lost 3 bases, V lost 5 bases, and 5 bases had no gene match. CDR3 length equals 14 residues. Per germline, CDR1 MNHEY and CDR2 SMNVEV (reference sequence). The CDR3 protein is CASSGAGGLYEQYF. CDR3 nucleotide sequence: TGTGCCAGCAGTGGCGCGGGGGGGCTCTACGAGCAGTACTTC.

The rearrangement uses TRBV29-1 and TRBJ2-3, with 7 bases fitting TRBD1. Trimming at V came to 6 bases and at J to 1 base, leaving 10 bases not matched to a gene. CDR1 is SQVTM, CDR2 ANQGSEA, per germline. There are 15 residues in the CDR3. CDR3 sequence (DNA): TGCAGCGTGGAGTCGACAGGGTGGGGCACAGATACGCAGTATTTT. Protein product: CSVESTGWGTDTQYF.

This clone turned up a few times. V gene TRBV5-1 combines with J gene TRBJ1-2, with D perhaps matching TRBD1 (5 bases). Trimming took 2 bases from V and 4 from J, leaving 18 bases between them. The germline gives CDR1 SGHRS, CDR2 YFSETQ. CDR3 size: 16 residues. CDR3 protein: CASSFSRGVRSYGYTF. The CDR3 nucleotides are TGCGCCAGCAGCTTCAGCCGGGGGGTAAGGAGCTATGGCTACACCTTC.

V gene TRBV4-2 combines with J gene TRBJ2-7; 9 bases line up with TRBD2. With 1 base clipped from V and 3 bases from J, the junction kept 7 bases outside the gene matches. The CDR3 runs to 16 residues. Germline V gene lookup returns CDR1 LGHNA and CDR2 YNFKEQ. The CDR3 coding sequence is TGTGCCAGCAGCCAAGGAGCTAGCGGGGAAGGCTACGAGCAGTACTTC. This gives the protein CASSQGASGEGYEQYF.

The table lists this clone with a count of one. The CDR3 DNA sequence: TGTGCCAGCAGTTTTGGGACTGGCTACGAGCAGTACTTC. It specifies CASSFGTGYEQYF. The chain carries TRBV6-5 and TRBJ2-7, with a tentative D call TRBD2 (6 bases). This CDR3 comprises 13 residues. From germline, CDR1 is MNHEY and CDR2 SVGAGI. V lost 4 bases and J 3 bases, leaving 10 bases between the germline ends.

This chain uses TRBV29-1 with TRBJ2-7, with 11 bases fitting TRBD1. Trimming at V came to 4 bases and at J to 2 bases, leaving 7 bases not matched to a gene. The CDR3 is made up of 15 amino acids. Germline lookup yields CDR1 SQVTM and CDR2 ANQGSEA. CDR3 amino acids: CSVADRGHSPYEQYF. CDR3 in DNA: TGCAGCGTTGCGGACAGGGGGCACTCCCCCTACGAGCAGTACTTC.

The chain links TRBV18 to TRBJ1-1; D unresolved. The V gene's germline CDR1 is KGHSH and CDR2 LQKENI. V lost 4 bases to trimming and J lost 1 base, with 10 bases between them. The CDR3 runs 14 residues. CDR3 nucleotides: TGTGCCAGCTCACGTCAGGAAAAGAACACTGAAGCTTTCTTT. It is translated as CASSRQEKNTEAFF.

V gene TRBV20-1 combines with J gene TRBJ2-3; weak D call: TRBD2 (5 bases). The germline V gene encodes CDR1 DFQATT and CDR2 SNEGSKA (reference sequence). CDR3 length: 11 amino acids. V gave up 3 bases and J gave up 11 bases, with 12 bases separating them. The CDR3 DNA reads TGCAGTGCTAGTCTTGGAGGTGGGCAGTATTTT. This codes for CSASLGGGQYF.

The chain links TRBV11-2 to TRBJ1-1, with D perhaps matching TRBD1 (5 bases). Germline V gene data show CDR1 as SGHAT and CDR2 as FQNNGV. The CDR3 is 14 amino acids. Trimming removed 5 bases at V and 1 base at J, with 11 bases between. CDR3 sequence reads: CASSPRGANTEAFF. The CDR3 nucleotides are TGTGCCAGCAGCCCCCGCGGGGCGAACACTGAAGCTTTCTTT.

V is TRBV7-3 and J is TRBJ2-2; TRBD1 might be the D (5 bases). CDR1 is SGHTA, CDR2 FQGTGA, per germline. This CDR3 has 16 residues. With 0 bases removed from V and 3 bases from J, the gap between germline ends came to 11 bases. The CDR3 coding sequence is TGTGCCAGCAGCTTAACGTCGGGCAGGGACACCGGGGAGCTGTTTTTT. Amino acid sequence: CASSLTSGRDTGELFF.

V gene TRBV7-2 combines with J gene TRBJ2-3, with 7 nucleotides matching TRBD2. The CDR3 spans 14 residues. The V and J ends lost 10 bases and 0 bases, in that order; junction bases with no gene match: 7. CDR1 and CDR2 (germline): SGHTA, FQGNSA. Written as DNA, the CDR3 is TGTGCCATCTCCCTAGCGGAGAGCACAGATACGCAGTATTTT. It translates to CAISLAESTDTQYF.

The chain couples TRBV29-1 to TRBJ2-3; TRBD2 aligns across 9 bases. CDR3 length: 16 amino acids. Per the germline V gene, CDR1 is SQVTM and CDR2 is ANQGSEA. The trim removed 5 bases at V and 1 base at J, leaving 10 bases unmatched. CDR3 coding DNA: TGCAGCGTTTTGGGCTTAGCGGGAGTCGGCACAGATACGCAGTATTTT. The encoded protein is CSVLGLAGVGTDTQYF.

The V gene is TRBV29-1, the J gene TRBJ2-5, with TRBD2 matching 10 bases. Trimming removed 1 base from V and 1 base from J; junction bases left unmatched: 6. CDR3 length: 16 amino acids. In germline, CDR1 is SQVTM, CDR2 ANQGSEA. The CDR3 protein is CSVEVITSGTQETQYF. The DNA of the CDR3 is TGCAGCGTTGAAGTTATTACTAGCGGGACCCAAGAGACCCAGTACTTC.

This clone was counted a single time. The CDR3 coding sequence is TGTGCCAGCAGCGTAACTAGCGGCGGCACCGGGGAGCTGTTTTTT. Its protein is CASSVTSGGTGELFF. The gene calls are TRBV9 and TRBJ2-2; 8 bases match TRBD2. This CDR3 contains 15 residues. In germline, CDR1 is SGDLS, CDR2 YYNGEE. Trimming cost V 1 base and J 4 bases; bases outside gene matches: 3. Full variable domain (missing parts from reference TRBV9 and TRBJ2-2): DSGVTQTPKHLITATGQRVTLRCSPRSGDLSVYWYQQSLDQGLQFLIQYYNGEERAKGNILERFSAQQFPDLHSELNLSSLELGDSALYFCASSVTSGGTGELFFGEGSRLTVL.

The chain uses TRBV19 and TRBJ2-1; D unresolved. Trimming stripped 3 bases from V and 0 bases from J, with 9 bases between. The CDR3 covers 15 residues. Germline lookup yields CDR1 LNHDA and CDR2 SQIVND (reference sequence). CDR3 sequence (DNA): TGTGCCAGTAGTATGACCGGGTCCTCCTACAATGAGCAGTTCTTC. Residues: CASSMTGSSYNEQFF.

The rearrangement uses TRBV6-1 and TRBJ2-3; 11 bases align to TRBD2. After removal of 3 bases from V and 4 bases from J, the junction contained 3 bases not matched to a gene. This CDR3 is 15 amino acids long. CDR1 and CDR2 (germline): MNHNS, SASEGT. The CDR3 sequence: CASSDVAGGADTQYF. The CDR3, as DNA: TGTGCCAGCAGTGACGTAGCGGGAGGGGCAGATACGCAGTATTTT.

A few counts support this clone. The genes are TRBV5-6 and TRBJ2-7; 7 positions match TRBD1. The CDR3 is 13 amino acids. V dropped 4 bases and J dropped 3; count of bases not matched to a gene: 4. Germline V lookup: CDR1 SGHDT, CDR2 YYEEEE. The CDR3 DNA is TGTGCCAGCAGCCAGACAGGGTTCTACGAGCAGTACTTC. It encodes CASSQTGFYEQYF.

This chain joins TRBV28 and TRBJ1-1; D is perhaps TRBD1 (6 bases). The CDR3 has 13 residues. V was clipped by 10 bases and J by 6 bases, with 18 bases between them. Germline CDR1 reads MDHEN; CDR2 reads SYDVKM. The CDR3 spells CAITGFAIAEAFF. The CDR3 DNA reads TGTGCCATCACAGGGTTTGCCATCGCTGAAGCTTTCTTT. The variable domain in full, with the rest retrieved from reference TRBV28 and TRBJ1-1, is DVKVTQSSRYLVKRTGEKVFLECVQDMDHENMFWYRQDPGLGLRLIYFSYDVKMKEKGDIPEGYSVSREKKERFSLILESASTNQTSMYLCAITGFAIAEAFFGQGTRLTVV.

This clone was detected only a few times. The rearrangement uses TRBV5-1 and TRBJ2-3; 9 bases are a match to TRBD1. The CDR3 is 15 amino acids. Per the germline V gene, CDR1 is SGHRS and CDR2 is YFSETQ. Trimming cost V 4 bases and J 1 base; bases outside gene matches: 4. Here the CDR3 reads CASSVDRGGTDTQYF. The CDR3, as DNA: TGCGCCAGCAGCGTCGACAGGGGGGGCACAGATACGCAGTATTTT.

This chain joins TRBV27 and TRBJ2-5; D remains unclear. The J call may be mistaken, given a closer DNA end match to TRBJ2-7. CDR1 is MNHEY, CDR2 SMNVEV, per germline (reference sequence). The CDR3 runs 14 residues. The CDR3 DNA follows: TGTGCCAGCAGTTTTTCGACTTTCTCCTACGAGCAGTACTTC. The encoded protein is CASSFSTFSYEQYF.

The V and J genes are TRBV7-2 and TRBJ1-2; D uncertain. The germline gives CDR1 SGHTA, CDR2 FQGNSA. The V gene lost 5 bases and the J gene lost 4 bases, with 11 bases spanning the gap. CDR3 length equals 13 residues. CDR3 loop: CASSRTSTYGYTF. The DNA for the CDR3 is TGTGCCAGCAGCCGGACTTCAACCTATGGCTACACCTTC.

The chain uses TRBV6-1 and TRBJ1-1; the match to TRBD1 covers 9 bases. Germline lookup yields CDR1 MNHNS and CDR2 SASEGT. The trim removed 3 bases at V and 5 bases at J, leaving 4 bases unmatched. The CDR3 has 14 amino acids. DNA for the CDR3: TGTGCCAGCAGTGATTCGACAGGGGGAACTGAAGCTTTCTTT. Translating gives CASSDSTGGTEAFF.